Below, 8 T cell receptor beta chains from the same sample are listed, as sequenced in a study of cytomegalovirus exposure and HLA in healthy donors (dated by TCRdb to between 2016 and 2019). Library preparation employed the immunoSEQ multiplex PCR assay. For the multiplex PCR, a mixture combining 60 forward primers for TCR Vbeta segments and 13 reverse primers for TCR Jbeta segments was used. TCRdb re-hosts the immuneACCESS table, in-frame sequences only. Its copies lack some clones; in the studies checked, an unresolved V gene accounts for under half of them, and the cause for the rest is not known. Within this sample are 80,000 to 100,000 clones, with 60% to 80% of them counted one time only. The biggest ten clones account for 1.2% of the sample. Sequencing was carried out using PBMCs. The source of these receptors is a female donor in good health and CMV-seronegative.

The chain carries TRBV28 and TRBJ1-5, with 8 bases that match TRBD1. Germline V gene lookup returns CDR1 MDHEN and CDR2 SYDVKM. J gave up 4 bases and V 6 bases, and 17 bases lay outside the gene matches. The CDR3 runs 18 residues. In nucleotides, the CDR3 is TGTGCCAGCAGCCAGAAACTACAGGGGGTCGGATCAAATCAGCCCCAGCATTTT. Translation gives CASSQKLQGVGSNQPQHF.

Only a few counts were recorded for this clone. This chain connects TRBV6-5 to TRBJ2-2; TRBD2 matches at 9 bases. V shed 1 base and J 8 bases; nucleotides not matched to a gene: 5. The germline V gene has CDR1 MNHEY and CDR2 SVGAGI. The CDR3 contains 15 residues. CDR3 residues: CASSYFLAGQGELFF. CDR3 nucleotides: TGTGCCAGCAGTTACTTCCTAGCGGGGCAGGGGGAGCTGTTTTTT.

This chain joins TRBV6-5 and TRBJ1-1, with D possibly being TRBD1 (5 bases). Germline CDR1 MNHEY, CDR2 SVGAGI. The CDR3 is made up of 13 amino acids. V lost 2 bases and J 7 bases, leaving 11 bases between the germline ends. CDR3 protein: CASSYGQGNEAFF. CDR3 nucleotide sequence: TGTGCCAGCAGTTACGGGCAGGGAAATGAAGCTTTCTTT.

This clone was found a few times. The chain couples TRBV4-1 to TRBJ2-1, with 9 positions matching TRBD2. Trimming removed 6 bases from V and 8 bases from J; junction bases left unmatched: 11. Germline V gene lookup returns CDR1 MGHRA and CDR2 YSYEKL. CDR3 length equals 15 residues. The chain's CDR3 is CASRDLGGRVDEQFF. CDR3 DNA: TGCGCCAGCAGGGATCTAGGCGGGAGGGTGGATGAGCAGTTCTTC.

This clone is a singleton in its sample. This chain connects TRBV7-9 to TRBJ2-3, with D maybe TRBD2 (6 bases). The germline CDR1 and CDR2 sequences are SEHNR and FQNEAQ (reference sequence). This CDR3 comprises 17 residues. V lost 5 bases, J lost 2 bases, and 20 bases lay in between. CDR3 DNA: TGTGCCAGCAGCGGAGTAGGGCGGGACCATCCCACAGATACGCAGTATTTT. It encodes CASSGVGRDHPTDTQYF.

V usage is TRBV5-4 and J usage is TRBJ1-2; D is possibly TRBD1 (5 bases). V shed 0 bases and J shed 4 bases, with 16 bases lying between them. Per germline, CDR1 SGHNT and CDR2 YYREEE (reference sequence). The CDR3 totals 16 residues. The CDR3 is CASSLGTHMAPYGYTF. The CDR3 nucleotides are TGTGCCAGCAGCTTGGGGACACACATGGCTCCCTATGGCTACACCTTC.

This clone showed up just once. The chain has TRBV18 and TRBJ1-2, with 10 bases lining up with TRBD1. Germline loops: CDR1 KGHSH, CDR2 LQKENI. The CDR3 length is 14 residues. Losses at the gene ends were 6 bases for V and 6 bases for J; bases not matched to a gene: 7. CDR3 coding DNA: TGTGCCAGCTCGCGACAGGGGGCGCAGGATGGCTACACCTTC. It is translated as CASSRQGAQDGYTF.

This rearrangement joins TRBV10-3 to TRBJ2-6; D unresolved. V was pared by 0 bases and J by 0 bases, with 9 bases between. The germline V gene encodes CDR1 ENHRY and CDR2 SYGVKD. CDR3 length equals 17 residues. CDR3 sequence reads: CAISESTTNSGANVLTF. CDR3 nucleotides: TGTGCCATCAGTGAGTCGACAACCAACTCTGGGGCCAACGTCCTGACTTTC.